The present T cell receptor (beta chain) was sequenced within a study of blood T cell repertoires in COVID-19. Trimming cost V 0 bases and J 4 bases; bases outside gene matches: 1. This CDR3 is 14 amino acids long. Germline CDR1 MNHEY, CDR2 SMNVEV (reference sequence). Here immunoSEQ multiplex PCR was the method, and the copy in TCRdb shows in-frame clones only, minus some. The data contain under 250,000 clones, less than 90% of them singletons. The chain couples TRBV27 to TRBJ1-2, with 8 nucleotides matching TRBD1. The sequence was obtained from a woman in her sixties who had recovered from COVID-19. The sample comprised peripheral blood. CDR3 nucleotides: TGTGCCAGCAGTTTATCCGACAGGGGCTATGGCTACACCTTC. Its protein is CASSLSDRGYGYTF.